The rows below give T cell receptor beta chains drawn from one sample of a study of CD4 T cells in relation to SARS-CoV-2 and coronaviruses. Only in-frame clones appear in the TCRdb table, and some are missing; sequencing was by immunoSEQ multiplex PCR. The sample contains roughly 18,000 clones, 70% to 80% of which appear only once. Antigens of these TCRs are unknown. Sequencing input: CD4+ T cells from PBMCs, cultured in vitro. All receptors come from a human donor in good health. The CDR3 runs from the conserved cysteine through the conserved F or W.

len,j_gene,v_gene,CDR3aa
14,TRBJ2-2,TRBV29-1,CSASQGVDTGELFF
14,TRBJ1-1,TRBV2,CASIKNGVNTEAFF
19,TRBJ1-4,TRBV28,CASSFKVGEPAATNEKLFF
15,TRBJ1-5,TRBV27,CASSSHGGSNQPQHF
11,TRBJ2-7,TRBV12-3/TRBV12-4,CASSLTNEQYF
13,TRBJ1-1,TRBV18,CASSPGQGSEAFF
15,TRBJ2-1,TRBV5-4,CASSQRTTDYNEQFF
16,TRBJ2-7,TRBV6-1,CASSEARTSGKNEQYF
15,TRBJ2-3,TRBV5-1,CASSSGVGSTDTQYF
15,TRBJ2-3,TRBV5-1,CASRGDRTEEDTQYF
12,TRBJ1-2,TRBV10-2,CASWGQVYGYTF
17,TRBJ1-6,TRBV19,CASSRAGISSYNSPLHF
14,TRBJ2-5,TRBV3-1/TRBV3-2,CASSLESGTGTQYF
11,TRBJ2-1,TRBV6-5,CASSYSREQFF
15,TRBJ2-3,TRBV4-1,CASSQLAGGPDTQYF
14,TRBJ1-5,TRBV28,CASSFGQPYQPQHF
15,TRBJ2-1,TRBV6-4,CASSDSSGSYNEQFF
15,TRBJ1-3,TRBV27,CASSRLTGSGNTIYF
14,TRBJ1-5,TRBV28,CASKVGGPNQPQHF
14,TRBJ2-2,TRBV5-5,CASSLGTNTGELFF
15,TRBJ1-5,TRBV2,CASSAGTGRNQPQHF
13,TRBJ2-7,TRBV4-1,CASSQVRGHEQYF
15,TRBJ2-3,TRBV28,CASSSAGDRTDTQYF
14,TRBJ2-5,TRBV28,CASTSTSGGETQYF
16,TRBJ1-6,TRBV27,CASSPNPGTGVLPLHF
12,TRBJ2-7,TRBV14,CASSQGWREQYF
13,TRBJ2-7,TRBV23-1,CASSLRVPYEQYF
13,TRBJ2-5,TRBV30,CAWSVGAGETQYF
19,TRBJ2-1,TRBV30,CAWSVQLAGYGRFYNEQFF
14,TRBJ1-3,TRBV10-3,CAHQAGTAGNTIYF
14,TRBJ1-1,TRBV7-3,CASSAGTGNTEAFF
16,TRBJ2-3,TRBV5-1,CASSSGLAGSTDTQYF
12,TRBJ1-3,TRBV7-9,CASMSSGNTIYF
13,TRBJ1-1,TRBV6-5,CASSFTLGTEAFF
15,TRBJ1-4,TRBV5-4,CASSSNRGLDEKLFF
14,TRBJ1-1,TRBV19,CASSTPVLNTEAFF
15,TRBJ2-2,TRBV7-9,CASSSINANTGELFF
15,TRBJ2-5,TRBV7-2,CASSLFGLAGETQYF
13,TRBJ1-1,TRBV6-1,CASSEADRREAFF
16,TRBJ2-7,TRBV5-1,CASSLEGTAGIYEQYF
16,TRBJ1-5,TRBV19,CASSLKQGRSNQPQHF
13,TRBJ2-2,TRBV7-9,CASSLQGAGELFF
16,TRBJ2-1,TRBV24-1,CATSDLWGGNYNEQFF
14,TRBJ1-5,TRBV2,CASKSHNGHQPQHF
13,TRBJ2-5,TRBV2,CASRGGTTETQYF
13,TRBJ2-1,TRBV5-6,CASSFGLAGEQFF
13,TRBJ1-1,TRBV3-1/TRBV3-2,CASSRGAPTEAFF
16,TRBJ2-1,TRBV6-5,CASSYSLAGGYNEQFF